This entry concerns a single T cell receptor (beta chain). Its antigen remains unknown. Patients with ophthalmopathy all had a Clinical Activity Score of at least 3, a NOSPECS grade of at least 4 and duration under 3 months. Uncontrolled infection, other autoimmune disease, pregnancy or lactation led to exclusion. The diagnoses drew upon clinical symptoms, serum thyroxine and TRAb, thyroid ultrasound and orbital computed tomography. Germline CDR1 and CDR2: SGHAT and FQNNGV. CDR3 length: 14 residues. V lost 5 bases, J lost 5 bases, and 12 bases lay in between. These data come from a study of T cells in Graves' hyperthyroidism and ophthalmopathy. Overall study results and limits: Ophthalmopathy was told apart from stable hyperthyroidism by a 13 V-J model.

The TCR beta CDR3 regions underwent amplification using RNA transcripts as the source. The study used the HTBI primer set for a first-round RT-PCR of the TCR CDR3. TCRdb fed the multiplex PCR reads into MiXCR, producing one record per CDR3 protein. The sample lists about 640,000 distinct CDR3 sequences, around 21% occurring once. The chain is built from TRBV11-2 and TRBJ2-2, with D possibly being TRBD2 (5 bases). Sequencing was performed on blood. The clonotype originates from a man aged 30 to 39 with Graves' ophthalmopathy. For the CDR3, the DNA is TGTGCCAGCAGCCAAAGTCTAGCAACCGGGGAGCTGTTTTTT. Its protein is CASSQSLATGELFF. Looking up the rest from reference TRBV11-2 and TRBJ2-2 gives the full variable domain: EAGVAQSPRYKIIEKRQSVAFWCNPISGHATLYWYQQILGQGPKLLIQFQNNGVVDDSQLPKDRFSAERLKGVDSTLKIQPAKLEDSAVYLCASSQSLATGELFFGEGSRLTVL.